A selection of T cell receptor beta chains follows, all from one sample in a study of T cells in Graves' hyperthyroidism and ophthalmopathy. Using its own MiXCR run on the multiplex PCR reads, TCRdb lists one record per CDR3 protein. The sample consists of more than 50,000 distinct CDR3 sequences, about 50% of them appearing once. Sequenced input: blood. Receptors were obtained from a woman in her thirties with Graves' ophthalmopathy. The conserved cysteine and the conserved F or W are not part of the CDR3 here. Each record gives: J gene, V gene, CDR3 protein.

>TRBJ2-3|TRBV6-5
ASSNTGTDTQY
>TRBJ1-5|TRBV10-3
AISGNDRGDQPQH
>TRBJ1-2|TRBV4-2
ASSQESGRAAVGYT
>TRBJ1-2|TRBV6-1
ASSFDLLPGGPYGGYT
>TRBJ1-5|TRBV20-1
SARTGTSAIYEH
>TRBJ2-3|TRBV20-1
SAKTGDPDTQY
>TRBJ2-1|TRBV25-1
ASSLIPAGTYNEQF
>TRBJ1-5|TRBV7-9
ASSFGGNNQPQH
>TRBJ2-3|TRBV7-8
ASSQSGSVGDTQY
>TRBJ1-3|TRBV20-1
SARVAGAGNTIY
>TRBJ2-6|TRBV7-8
ASSLSQGLLLT
>TRBJ2-7|TRBV19
ASSISTGPYEQY
>TRBJ2-4|TRBV5-6
ASSLWDGSLAKNIQY
>TRBJ1-2|TRBV7-9
AGSLASNHGYT
>TRBJ2-1|TRBV7-2
ASSRDREYNEQF
>TRBJ1-2|TRBV9
ASSVGVRRGLAGYGYT
>TRBJ1-5|TRBV20-1
SALMGHINQPQH
>TRBJ1-3|TRBV6-4
ASSDGTVDDGNTIY
>TRBJ2-1|TRBV9
ASSPGGLAGVYNEQF
>TRBJ1-5|TRBV28
ASRSGVRRPQH
>TRBJ1-1|TRBV29-1
SVEPGLMNTEAF
>TRBJ1-2|TRBV20-1
SAQTQGQPNGYT
>TRBJ1-1|TRBV29-1
SVTGFANTEAF
>TRBJ2-7|TRBV20-1
SARGGSGRAVY
>TRBJ1-3|TRBV14
ASSQEDVTSGNTIY
>TRBJ2-5|TRBV7-3
ASSQNGRTQY
>TRBJ2-2|TRBV10-3
ATLNTGELF
>TRBJ1-4|TRBV5-1
ASSQAGTGEEKLF
>TRBJ1-2|TRBV7-6
ASSPLQGAGGYT
>TRBJ2-1|TRBV6-2/TRBV6-3
ASRPRDNEQF
>TRBJ1-4|TRBV14
ASSPFTGWVNEKLF
>TRBJ2-5|TRBV6-1
ASSAGSGQPQY
>TRBJ2-2|TRBV5-1
ASSLTLGSTGELF
>TRBJ1-6|TRBV4-1
ASSQDSWGGSPLH
>TRBJ1-2|TRBV4-1
ASSQEAPGGYGYT
>TRBJ2-3|TRBV10-3
AISGRQGAGDTQY
>TRBJ1-1|TRBV20-1
SARGTGADTEAF
>TRBJ2-7|TRBV9
ATRPHNTGEQY
>TRBJ1-5|TRBV6-1
ASSARTGGLGQPQH
>TRBJ2-7|TRBV9
ASSVRRGAYKQY
>TRBJ1-6|TRBV20-1
SASATGPNSPLH
>TRBJ2-5|TRBV6-1
ASSDRVGDNEQY
>TRBJ1-1|TRBV20-1
SASLFGTEAF
>TRBJ2-7|TRBV20-1
SAQREGPYEQY